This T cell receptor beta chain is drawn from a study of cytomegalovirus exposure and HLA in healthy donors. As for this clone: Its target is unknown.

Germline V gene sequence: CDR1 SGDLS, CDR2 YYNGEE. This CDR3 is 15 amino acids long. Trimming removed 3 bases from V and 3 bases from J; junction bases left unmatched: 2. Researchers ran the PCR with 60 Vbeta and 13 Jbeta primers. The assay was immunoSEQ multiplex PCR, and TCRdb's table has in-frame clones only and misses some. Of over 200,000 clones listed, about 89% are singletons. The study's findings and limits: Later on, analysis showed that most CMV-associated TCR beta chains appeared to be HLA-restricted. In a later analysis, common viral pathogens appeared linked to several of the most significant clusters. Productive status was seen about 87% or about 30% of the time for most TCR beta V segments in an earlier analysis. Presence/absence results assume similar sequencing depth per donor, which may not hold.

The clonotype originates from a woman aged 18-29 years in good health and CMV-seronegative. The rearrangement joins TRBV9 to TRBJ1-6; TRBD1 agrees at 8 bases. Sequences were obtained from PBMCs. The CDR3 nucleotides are TGTGCCAGCAGCGCGGACAGGGTCTATAATTCACCCCTCCACTTT. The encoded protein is CASSADRVYNSPLHF.